The 27 T cell receptor beta chains reported below all come from one sample, sequenced in a study of response to subunit inactivated influenza vaccine. TCRdb reanalysed the RT-PCR reads using MiXCR and keeps one entry per CDR3 protein. The table shows fewer than 400,000 distinct CDR3 sequences, with 20% to 25% occurring only once. The input for sequencing was PBMCs from blood, taken approximately 22 months after vaccination. These TCRs come from a man between 50 and 69 years old who received an inactivated influenza vaccine.

J is TRBJ2-5 and V is TRBV2; 12 nucleotides align to TRBD2. The CDR3 has 16 amino acids. V trimming: 6 bases; J trimming: 5 bases; junction bases outside the gene matches: 10. Germline lookup yields CDR1 SNHLY and CDR2 FYNNEI. The CDR3 region is CASSFGLAGLGETQYF. The CDR3 bases are TGTGCCAGCAGCTTCGGACTAGCGGGGCTTGGTGAGACCCAGTACTTC.

This clonotype was picked up many times. Here the CDR3 reads CASSETSYNQPQHF. The CDR3 coding sequence is TGTGCCAGCAGTGAAACCAGCTACAATCAGCCCCAGCATTTT. J is TRBJ1-5 and V is TRBV2; D is uncertain. Per the germline V gene, CDR1 is SNHLY and CDR2 is FYNNEI. Trimming removed 2 bases from V and 3 bases from J, with 8 bases in between. The CDR3 length is 14 residues.

This rearrangement joins TRBV5-1 to TRBJ1-1; a possible D gene is TRBD1 (5 bases). The germline gives CDR1 SGHRS, CDR2 YFSETQ. V was pared by 1 base and J by 6 bases, with 19 bases between. CDR3 length: 16 residues. The CDR3 region is CASSLMGSGTSSEAFF. CDR3 DNA sequence: TGCGCCAGCAGCTTGATGGGTTCCGGGACCTCCTCTGAAGCTTTCTTT.

This clonotype was picked up a small number of times. CDR3 DNA: TGCGCCAGCAGCTTTGTAGGTCGGCACACTGAAGCTTTCTTT. This translates into CASSFVGRHTEAFF. The chain employs TRBV5-1 and TRBJ1-1; no definite D call. Trimming removed 2 bases from V and 3 bases from J, with 11 bases in between. Germline V gene data show CDR1 as SGHRS and CDR2 as YFSETQ. This CDR3 is built from 14 residues.

The chain links TRBV5-1 to TRBJ2-4; the D is unclear. The CDR3 contains 15 residues. Germline CDR1 and CDR2: SGHRS and YFSETQ. Trimming pared 0 bases from V and 7 bases from J, leaving 14 bases between. CDR3 residues: CASSLGQSQLNIQYF. The CDR3 region has the DNA TGCGCCAGCAGCTTGGGGCAGAGCCAACTGAACATTCAGTACTTC. The whole variable domain, filled in from reference TRBV5-1 and TRBJ2-4, reads KAGVTQTPRYLIKTRGQQVTLSCSPISGHRSVSWYQQTPGQGLQFLFEYFSETQRNKGNFPGRFSGRQFSNSRSEMNVSTLELGDSALYLCASSLGQSQLNIQYFGAGTRLSVL.

The J gene is TRBJ1-5, the V gene TRBV27; D is perhaps TRBD1 (5 bases). This CDR3 is 15 amino acids long. Germline V CDR1 and CDR2: MNHEY, SMNVEV (reference sequence). Trimming took off 2 bases at V and 3 bases at J, with 11 bases between the two ends. CDR3 sequence (DNA): TGTGCCAGCAGTTTAGGCCAGGGATACAATCAGCCCCAGCATTTT. Encoded protein: CASSLGQGYNQPQHF.

J is TRBJ1-4 and V is TRBV4-3, with no clear D. CDR3 size: 16 residues. V lost 0 bases to trimming and J lost 0 bases, with 8 bases between them. In germline, CDR1 is LGHNA, CDR2 YSLEER. CDR3 sequence: CASSQDPVATNEKLFF. The CDR3 DNA reads TGCGCCAGCAGCCAAGACCCTGTAGCAACTAATGAAAAACTGTTTTTT.

CDR3 coding DNA: TGCAGCGGCGGGGCCCGACAAGAGACCCAGTACTTC. Protein sequence: CSGGARQETQYF. V is TRBV29-1 and J is TRBJ2-5; D is perhaps TRBD2 (6 bases). The ends were cut back, 7 bases at V and 2 bases at J, with 11 bases in the middle. Per the germline V gene, CDR1 is SQVTM and CDR2 is ANQGSEA. The CDR3 contains 12 residues. The full variable domain, in which reference TRBV29-1 and TRBJ2-5 provide the parts outside the CDR3, is SAVISQKPSRDICQRGTSLTIQCQVDSQVTMMFWYRQQPGQSLTLIATANQGSEATYESGFVIDKFPISRPNLTFSTLTVSNMSPEDSSIYLCSGGARQETQYFGPGTRLLVL.

This clonotype was counted at least ten times. The V call is TRBV4-3, the J call TRBJ1-6, with a weak D call TRBD1 (6 bases). The germline CDR1 and CDR2 sequences are LGHNA and YSLEER. This CDR3 comprises 14 residues. V was cut by 1 base and J by 11 bases, with 12 bases left in between. The CDR3: CASSQARGSAPLHF. In nucleotides, the CDR3 is TGCGCCAGCAGCCAAGCCAGGGGCAGTGCACCCCTCCACTTT.

The table lists this clonotype with many counts. V and J are TRBV20-1 and TRBJ1-4; no firm D call. Per the germline V gene, CDR1 is DFQATT and CDR2 is SNEGSKA (reference sequence). Trimming took off 0 bases at V and 6 bases at J, with 23 bases between the two ends. The CDR3 has 18 amino acids. In DNA form, the CDR3 reads TGCAGTGCTAGAGATGTGCGCGCCACTAGGGAGGTTTATGAAAAACTGTTTTTT. Protein product: CSARDVRATREVYEKLFF.

The J gene is TRBJ1-2, the V gene TRBV20-1; 9 bases are a match to TRBD1. V lost 3 bases and J lost 2; bases outside the gene matches: 10. This CDR3 is 16 amino acids long. Germline CDR1 DFQATT, CDR2 SNEGSKA (reference sequence). CDR3 nucleotide sequence: TGCAGTGCTAGGGGAGACAGGGGGAATGGAAACTATGGCTACACCTTC. Its protein product is CSARGDRGNGNYGYTF.

This clonotype was picked up a small number of times. The chain links TRBV6-1 to TRBJ1-1, with a weak D call TRBD1 (5 bases). Germline V gene data show CDR1 as MNHNS and CDR2 as SASEGT. The CDR3 sequence is 15 residues long. V lost 6 bases, J lost 1 base, and 15 bases lay in between. The CDR3 sequence: CASRVAGTKNTEAFF. DNA of the CDR3: TGTGCCAGCAGGGTCGCCGGGACGAAGAACACTGAAGCTTTCTTT.

This clonotype was counted only a few times. The V call is TRBV7-9, the J call TRBJ2-7, with D perhaps TRBD1 or TRBD2 (6 bases each). Per the germline V gene, CDR1 is SEHNR and CDR2 is FQNEAQ (reference sequence). This CDR3 comprises 17 residues. The germline V and J ends were trimmed by 6 bases and 0 bases, with 21 bases remaining between them. CDR3 loop: CASRPKHGGRFSYEQYF. For the CDR3, the DNA is TGTGCCAGCAGACCTAAACATGGGGGGCGGTTCTCCTACGAGCAGTACTTC.

This clonotype occurred a few times. The chain couples TRBV28 to TRBJ2-5; possibly TRBD1 for D (6 bases). Germline V gene sequence: CDR1 MDHEN, CDR2 SYDVKM. The V end lost 11 bases, the J end lost 5 bases, and 24 bases lay between the germline ends. The length of the CDR3 is 15 residues. The CDR3 coding sequence is TGTGCCGGATCAACTGGACAGACGGGAATTGAGACCCAGTACTTC. Protein product: CAGSTGQTGIETQYF.

The rearrangement links TRBV9 to TRBJ1-3; tentative D call: TRBD1 (6 bases). Germline CDR1 reads SGDLS; CDR2 reads YYNGEE. The V end was cut by 0 bases, the J end by 4 bases, with 17 bases between. CDR3 length equals 17 residues. The CDR3 coding sequence is TGTGCCAGCAGCGTAGCTCCGGGGCAGGGGAAAGGAAACACCATATATTTT. This gives the protein CASSVAPGQGKGNTIYF. The full variable domain, rest sourced from reference TRBV9 and TRBJ1-3, is DSGVTQTPKHLITATGQRVTLRCSPRSGDLSVYWYQQSLDQGLQFLIQYYNGEERAKGNILERFSAQQFPDLHSELNLSSLELGDSALYFCASSVAPGQGKGNTIYFGEGSWLTVV.

This clonotype was counted ten times or more. The DNA of the CDR3 is TGTGCCACCAGTGGAGCAACAGGGTACACCGGGGAGCTGTTTTTT. Its translation is CATSGATGYTGELFF. This rearrangement joins TRBV24-1 to TRBJ2-2, with a tentative D call TRBD1 (6 bases). Trimming took off 5 bases at V and 3 bases at J, with 12 bases between the two ends. Germline CDR1 KGHDR, CDR2 SFDVKD. The CDR3 loop spans 15 amino acids.

Details on this clonotype: The junction and the germline gene differ at one end; a read error may be behind it. This sequence joins TRBV9 and TRBJ2-1; weak D call: TRBD2 (6 bases). The CDR3 sequence is 15 residues long. CDR1 is SGDLS, CDR2 YYNGEE, per germline. DNA of the CDR3: TGTGCCAGCACCGTAAGGTCGGGGGCCTACAATGAGCAGTTCTTC. Translated: CASTVRSGAYNEQFF.

The rearrangement links TRBV4-2 to TRBJ1-2; the D is unclear. The CDR3 has 13 amino acids. Germline CDR1 is LGHNA and CDR2 is YNFKEQ. Trimming cost V 1 base and J 1 base, with 4 bases left between them. CDR3 loop: CASSQASNYGYTF. The CDR3 coding sequence is TGTGCCAGCAGCCAAGCCAGTAACTATGGCTACACCTTC.

The genes are TRBV12-3 or TRBV12-4 and TRBJ2-2; D ambiguous. The CDR3 covers 13 residues. V shed 7 bases and J shed 4 bases, with 10 bases lying between them. The CDR3 region has the DNA TGTGCCAGCAATCGGCGGATCACCGGGGAGCTGTTTTTT. Residues: CASNRRITGELFF.

The gene calls are TRBV5-5 and TRBJ1-2; D ambiguous. Germline CDR1 and CDR2: SGHKS and YYEKEE (reference sequence). This CDR3 has 12 residues. Between the trimmed V and J ends, which lost 2 bases and 8 bases, there was a span of 10 bases. CDR3 region: CASSFTGFGYTF. Written as DNA, the CDR3 is TGTGCCAGCAGCTTCACGGGCTTCGGCTACACCTTC.

This clonotype has at least ten counts. The chain links TRBV29-1 to TRBJ2-7, with TRBD2 identical over 10 bases. CDR3 length: 14 residues. The V segment lost 4 bases and the J segment 5 bases; nucleotides outside the gene matches: 8. Germline CDR1 reads SQVTM; CDR2 reads ANQGSEA. CDR3 DNA: TGCAGCGTTGGCTCGAGCGGGAGGGCCAACGAGCAGTACTTC. Protein: CSVGSSGRANEQYF.

Turning to this clonotype: This could be a read error, since a much larger clone is one nucleotide away. Because it lacks the conserved phenylalanine or tryptophan at the end, this CDR3 is likely a read error. The V gene is TRBV6-5, the J gene TRBJ1-5, with D maybe TRBD1 (5 bases). The ends were cut back, 2 bases at V and 0 bases at J, with 14 bases in the middle. The CDR3 is made up of 17 amino acids. CDR1 and CDR2 (germline): MNHEY, SVGAGI. In nucleotides, the CDR3 is TGTGCCAGCAGTTACACCCCCGAGGGGAATAGCAATCAGCCCCAGCATTCT. Protein product: CASSYTPEGNSNQPQHS.

This clonotype turned up a few times. The genes are TRBV2 and TRBJ1-1; D is perhaps TRBD1 (6 bases). There are 14 residues in the CDR3. Looked up from germline, CDR1 is SNHLY and CDR2 is FYNNEI. V was trimmed by 5 bases and J by 1 base, leaving 11 bases between them. The CDR3 region is CASSRDITNTEAFF. CDR3 nucleotides: TGTGCCAGCAGTAGGGACATTACGAACACTGAAGCTTTCTTT.

V and J are TRBV20-1 and TRBJ2-3; D unclear. Germline assignment: CDR1 DFQATT and CDR2 SNEGSKA (reference sequence). This CDR3 comprises 16 residues. V was trimmed by 0 bases and J by 2 bases, leaving 15 bases between them. CDR3: CSARENMGPFTDTQYF. The CDR3, as DNA: TGCAGTGCTAGAGAGAACATGGGCCCCTTCACAGATACGCAGTATTTT.

This clonotype was counted a few times. CDR3 DNA: TGCAGTGCTAGAGATCTGGGACACCCGAACACTGAAGCTTTCTTT. Translating it yields CSARDLGHPNTEAFF. V is TRBV20-1 and J is TRBJ1-1, with a possible D match to TRBD1 (6 bases). This CDR3 is built from 15 residues. Germline loops: CDR1 DFQATT, CDR2 SNEGSKA (reference sequence). The V end was cut by 0 bases, the J end by 1 base, with 12 bases between.

This chain links TRBV9 with TRBJ1-1; possible D gene TRBD1, 6 bases. CDR3 length: 15 residues. Germline loops: CDR1 SGDLS, CDR2 YYNGEE. Trimming left V 0 bases short and J 1 base short, with 10 bases between. The CDR3 reads CASSVAGGANTEAFF. CDR3 in DNA: TGTGCCAGCAGCGTAGCCGGGGGGGCGAACACTGAAGCTTTCTTT.

V and J are TRBV11-2 and TRBJ2-1, with D hard to call. Trimming shortened V by 1 base and J by 5 bases, and 6 bases separated the two germline ends. The germline gives CDR1 SGHAT, CDR2 FQNNGV. CDR3 size: 13 residues. The CDR3 coding sequence is TGTGCCAGCAGCTTAGCCCGAAACAATGAGCAGTTCTTC. Amino acid sequence: CASSLARNNEQFF. The whole variable domain, remainder taken from reference TRBV11-2 and TRBJ2-1, is EAGVAQSPRYKIIEKRQSVAFWCNPISGHATLYWYQQILGQGPKLLIQFQNNGVVDDSQLPKDRFSAERLKGVDSTLKIQPAKLEDSAVYLCASSLARNNEQFFGPGTRLTVL.